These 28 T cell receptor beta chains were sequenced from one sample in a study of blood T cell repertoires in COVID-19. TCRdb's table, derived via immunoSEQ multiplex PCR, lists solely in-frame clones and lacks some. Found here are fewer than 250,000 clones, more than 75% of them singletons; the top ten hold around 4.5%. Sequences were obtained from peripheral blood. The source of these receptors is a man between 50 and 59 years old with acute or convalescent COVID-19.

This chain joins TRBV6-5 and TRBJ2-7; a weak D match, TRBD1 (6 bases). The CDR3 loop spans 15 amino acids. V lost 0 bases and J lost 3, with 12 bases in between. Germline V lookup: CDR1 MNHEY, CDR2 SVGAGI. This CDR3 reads CASSYSRQAYYEQYF. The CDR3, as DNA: TGTGCCAGCAGTTACTCTCGACAGGCTTACTACGAGCAGTACTTC.

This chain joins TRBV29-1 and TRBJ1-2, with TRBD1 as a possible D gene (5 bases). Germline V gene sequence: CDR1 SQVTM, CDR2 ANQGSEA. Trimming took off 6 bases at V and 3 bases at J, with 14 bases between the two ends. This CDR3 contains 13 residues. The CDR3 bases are TGCAGCGTAGTGACGGGGGGAGACTATGGCTACACCTTC. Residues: CSVVTGGDYGYTF.

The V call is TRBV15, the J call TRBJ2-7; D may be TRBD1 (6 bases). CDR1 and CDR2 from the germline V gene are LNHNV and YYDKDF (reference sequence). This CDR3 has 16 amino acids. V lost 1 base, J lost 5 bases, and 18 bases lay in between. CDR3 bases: TGTGCCACCAGCAGAGGGCCTACGCAGGGGCAAGACGAGCAGTACTTC. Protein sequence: CATSRGPTQGQDEQYF.

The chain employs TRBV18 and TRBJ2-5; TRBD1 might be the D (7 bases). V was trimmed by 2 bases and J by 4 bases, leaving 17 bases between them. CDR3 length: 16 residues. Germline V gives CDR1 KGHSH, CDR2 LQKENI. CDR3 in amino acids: CASSPIRGPGGETQYF. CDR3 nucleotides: TGTGCCAGCTCACCAATAAGGGGGCCCGGGGGAGAGACCCAGTACTTC.

The CDR3 loop reads CASSHETHSSGNTIYF. The CDR3, as DNA: TGTGCCAGCAGCCATGAAACCCACAGCTCTGGAAACACCATATATTTT. This chain joins TRBV5-4 and TRBJ1-3; D gene unclear. The length of the CDR3 is 16 residues. V was trimmed by 4 bases and J by 0 bases, leaving 14 bases between them. CDR1 and CDR2 from the germline V gene are SGHNT and YYREEE (reference sequence).

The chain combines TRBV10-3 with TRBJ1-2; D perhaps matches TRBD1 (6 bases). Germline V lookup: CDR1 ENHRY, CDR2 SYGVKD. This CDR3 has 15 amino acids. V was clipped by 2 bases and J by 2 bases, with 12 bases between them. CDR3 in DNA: TGTGCCATCAGTGAGGAGGGGGTCGCCAACTATGGCTACACCTTC. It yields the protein CAISEEGVANYGYTF.

CDR3 loop: CASSYSMAYGYTF. CDR3 bases: TGTGCCAGCAGTTACTCGATGGCTTATGGCTACACCTTC. V is TRBV6-5 and J is TRBJ1-2; no firm D call. From germline, CDR1 is MNHEY and CDR2 SVGAGI. The CDR3 has 13 amino acids. V was pared by 0 bases and J by 5 bases, with 7 bases between.

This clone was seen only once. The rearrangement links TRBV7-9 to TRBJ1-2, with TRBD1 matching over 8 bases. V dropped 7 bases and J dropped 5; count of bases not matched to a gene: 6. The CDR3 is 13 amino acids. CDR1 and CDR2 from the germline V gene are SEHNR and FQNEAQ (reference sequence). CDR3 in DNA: TGTGCCAGCATCCCGACAGGGGAATATGGCTACACCTTC. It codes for CASIPTGEYGYTF.

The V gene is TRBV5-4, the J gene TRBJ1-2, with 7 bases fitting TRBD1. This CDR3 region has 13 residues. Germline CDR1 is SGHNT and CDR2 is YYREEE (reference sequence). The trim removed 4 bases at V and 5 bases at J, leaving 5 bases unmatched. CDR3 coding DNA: TGTGCCAGCAGCACGGGACAGCTTTATGGCTACACCTTC. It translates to CASSTGQLYGYTF.

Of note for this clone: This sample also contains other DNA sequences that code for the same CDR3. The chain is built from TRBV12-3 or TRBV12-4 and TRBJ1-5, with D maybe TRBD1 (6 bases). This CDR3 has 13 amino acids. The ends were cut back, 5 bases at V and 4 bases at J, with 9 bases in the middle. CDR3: CASSPDRNQPQHF. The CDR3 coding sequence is TGTGCCAGCAGTCCCGACAGGAATCAGCCCCAGCATTTT.

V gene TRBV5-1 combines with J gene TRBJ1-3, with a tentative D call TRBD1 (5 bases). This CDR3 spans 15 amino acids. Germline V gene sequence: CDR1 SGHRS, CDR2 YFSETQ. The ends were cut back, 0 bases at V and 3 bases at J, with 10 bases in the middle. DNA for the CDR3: TGCGCCAGCAGCTTGGGGGCAGGGAATGGAAACACCATATATTTT. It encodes CASSLGAGNGNTIYF.

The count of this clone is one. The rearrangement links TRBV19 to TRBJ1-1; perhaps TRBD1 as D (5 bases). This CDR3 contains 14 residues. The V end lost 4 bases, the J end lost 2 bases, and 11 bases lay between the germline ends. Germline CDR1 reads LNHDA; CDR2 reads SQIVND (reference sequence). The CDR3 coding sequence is TGTGCCAGTAGTACCTGGACACCTAACACTGAAGCTTTCTTT. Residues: CASSTWTPNTEAFF.

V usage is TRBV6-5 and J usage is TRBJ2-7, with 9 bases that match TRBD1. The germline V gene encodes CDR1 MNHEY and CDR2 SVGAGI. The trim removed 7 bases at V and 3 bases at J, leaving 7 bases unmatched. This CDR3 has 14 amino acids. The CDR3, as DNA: TGTGCCAGCATTACAGGGGGCCCCTACTACGAGCAGTACTTC. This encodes CASITGGPYYEQYF.

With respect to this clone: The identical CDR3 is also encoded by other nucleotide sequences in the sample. Here the CDR3 reads CASSLGGSYEQYF. In DNA form, the CDR3 reads TGTGCCAGCAGCTTAGGTGGCAGTTACGAGCAGTACTTC. This chain joins TRBV11-2 and TRBJ2-7; D gene ambiguous. CDR3 length: 13 residues. The germline V gene has CDR1 SGHAT and CDR2 FQNNGV. V was trimmed by 1 base and J by 4 bases, leaving 8 bases between them.

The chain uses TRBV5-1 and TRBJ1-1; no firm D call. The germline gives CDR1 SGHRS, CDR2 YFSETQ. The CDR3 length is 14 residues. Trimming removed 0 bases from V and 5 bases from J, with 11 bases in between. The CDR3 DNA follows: TGCGCCAGCAGCTTGGCCTCTCCGAGGACTGAAGCTTTCTTT. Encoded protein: CASSLASPRTEAFF.

Here the CDR3 reads CASSYRGRAAGDVFYEQYF. The CDR3 DNA reads as TGTGCCAGCAGTTATAGGGGTCGGGCAGCCGGAGACGTCTTCTACGAGCAGTACTTC. The V and J genes are TRBV6-2 or TRBV6-3 and TRBJ2-7, with a tentative D call TRBD1 (5 bases). Germline CDR1 is MNHEY and CDR2 is SVGEGT. CDR3 length equals 19 residues. Trimming shortened V by 3 bases and J by 3 bases, and 27 bases separated the two germline ends.

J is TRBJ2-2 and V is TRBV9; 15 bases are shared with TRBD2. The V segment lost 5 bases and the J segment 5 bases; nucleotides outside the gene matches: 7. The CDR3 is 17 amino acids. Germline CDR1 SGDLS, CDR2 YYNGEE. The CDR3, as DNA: TGTGCCAGCAGACCAGGGACTAGCGGGGGGATGACCGGGGAGCTGTTTTTT. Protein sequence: CASRPGTSGGMTGELFF.

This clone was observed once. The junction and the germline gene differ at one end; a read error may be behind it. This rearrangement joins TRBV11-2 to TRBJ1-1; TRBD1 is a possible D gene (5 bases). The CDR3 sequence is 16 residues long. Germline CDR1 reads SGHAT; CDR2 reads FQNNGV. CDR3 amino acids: CASTLRAGNINTEAFF. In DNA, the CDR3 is TGTGCCAGCACCTTAAGAGCAGGGAACATCAACACTGAAGCTTTCTTT.

This CDR3 reads CASSPLATSTDTQYF. CDR3 nucleotide sequence: TGTGCCAGCAGCCCCCTGGCGACTAGCACAGATACGCAGTATTTT. The chain couples TRBV7-9 to TRBJ2-3; D not certain. The CDR3 sequence is 15 residues long. Germline V gene sequence: CDR1 SEHNR, CDR2 FQNEAQ (reference sequence). Trimming took 5 bases from V and 0 from J, leaving 12 bases between them. Full variable domain (missing parts from reference TRBV7-9 and TRBJ2-3): DTGVSQNPRHKITKRGQNVTFRCDPISEHNRLYWYRQTLGQGPEFLTYFQNEAQLEKSRLLSDRFSAERPKGSFSTLEIQRTEQGDSAMYLCASSPLATSTDTQYFGPGTRLTVL.

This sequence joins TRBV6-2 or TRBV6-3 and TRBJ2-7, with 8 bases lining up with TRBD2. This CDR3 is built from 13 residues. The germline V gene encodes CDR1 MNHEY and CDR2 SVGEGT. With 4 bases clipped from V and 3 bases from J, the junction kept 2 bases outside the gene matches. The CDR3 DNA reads TGTGCCAGCAGTTCGGGGGGGTACTACGAGCAGTACTTC. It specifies CASSSGGYYEQYF.

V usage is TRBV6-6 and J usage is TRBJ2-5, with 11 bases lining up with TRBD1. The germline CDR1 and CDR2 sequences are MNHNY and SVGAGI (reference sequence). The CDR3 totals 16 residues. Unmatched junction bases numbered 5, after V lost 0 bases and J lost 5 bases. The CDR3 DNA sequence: TGTGCCAGCAGTTACTCGAGACGGGACAGGGGGGAGACCCAGTACTTC. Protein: CASSYSRRDRGETQYF.

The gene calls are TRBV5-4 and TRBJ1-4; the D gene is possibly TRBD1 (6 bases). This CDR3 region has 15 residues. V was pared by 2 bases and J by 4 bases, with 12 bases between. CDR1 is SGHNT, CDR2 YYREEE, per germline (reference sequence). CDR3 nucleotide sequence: TGTGCCAGCAGCTTAAGTGGGGGCCATAATGAAAAACTGTTTTTT. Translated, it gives CASSLSGGHNEKLFF.

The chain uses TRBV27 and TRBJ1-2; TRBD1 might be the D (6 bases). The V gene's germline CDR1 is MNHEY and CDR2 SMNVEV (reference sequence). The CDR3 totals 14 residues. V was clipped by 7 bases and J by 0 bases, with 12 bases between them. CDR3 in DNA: TGTGCCAGCATGGGGGCCACTACTAACTATGGCTACACCTTC. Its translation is CASMGATTNYGYTF.

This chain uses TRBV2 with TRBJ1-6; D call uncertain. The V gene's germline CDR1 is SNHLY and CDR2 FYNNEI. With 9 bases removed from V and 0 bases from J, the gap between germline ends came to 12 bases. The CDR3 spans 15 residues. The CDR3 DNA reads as TGTGCCAGTAAAACAGAGAGCTCCTATAATTCACCCCTCCACTTT. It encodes CASKTESSYNSPLHF.

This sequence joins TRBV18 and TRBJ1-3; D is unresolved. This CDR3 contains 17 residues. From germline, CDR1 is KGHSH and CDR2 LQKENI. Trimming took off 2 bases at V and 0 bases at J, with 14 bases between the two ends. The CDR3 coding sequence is TGTGCCAGCTCACCAAAACAGTCGCTCAGCTCTGGAAACACCATATATTTT. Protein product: CASSPKQSLSSGNTIYF.

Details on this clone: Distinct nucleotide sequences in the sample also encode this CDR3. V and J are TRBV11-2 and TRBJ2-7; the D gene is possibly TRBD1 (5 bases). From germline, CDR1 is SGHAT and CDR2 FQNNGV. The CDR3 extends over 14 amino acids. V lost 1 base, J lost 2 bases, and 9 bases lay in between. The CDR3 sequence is CASSLGQGTYEQYF. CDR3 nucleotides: TGTGCCAGCAGCTTAGGCCAGGGAACCTACGAGCAGTACTTC.

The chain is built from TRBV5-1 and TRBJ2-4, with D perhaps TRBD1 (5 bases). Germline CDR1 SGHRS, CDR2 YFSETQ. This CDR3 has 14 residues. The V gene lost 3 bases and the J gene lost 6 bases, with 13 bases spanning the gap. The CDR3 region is CASSSDTGLNIQYF. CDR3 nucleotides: TGCGCCAGCAGCTCGGACACGGGCTTAAACATTCAGTACTTC.

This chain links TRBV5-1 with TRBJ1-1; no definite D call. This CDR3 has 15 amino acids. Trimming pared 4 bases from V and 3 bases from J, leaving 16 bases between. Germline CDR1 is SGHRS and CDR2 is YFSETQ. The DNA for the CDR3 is TGCGCCAGCAGCCCCATCGGGAGCCAGGACACTGAAGCTTTCTTT. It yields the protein CASSPIGSQDTEAFF.